These 3 T cell receptor beta chains were sequenced from one sample in a study of cytomegalovirus exposure and HLA in healthy donors. 60 Vbeta and 13 Jbeta primers were used in PCR. The table came from immunoSEQ multiplex PCR; TCRdb's copy has only in-frame clones and leaves some out. The sample includes 90,000 to 150,000 clones, about four fifths of them seen just once. Sequencing was performed on PBMCs. The receptors derive from a middle-aged woman in good health and CMV-seronegative.

The chain's CDR3 is CASTSWPLAQYF. CDR3 DNA: TGTGCCAGCACCTCGTGGCCCCTCGCGCAGTATTTT. The chain uses TRBV28 and TRBJ2-3, with D uncertain. V shed 7 bases and J shed 10 bases, with 15 bases lying between them. Germline-derived CDR1 and CDR2 are MDHEN and SYDVKM. This CDR3 has 12 amino acids.

This clone was observed a handful of times. The chain has TRBV5-1 and TRBJ2-7; D gene unclear. The CDR3 consists of 11 residues. Germline V gives CDR1 SGHRS, CDR2 YFSETQ. Trimming removed 3 bases from V and 6 bases from J, with 7 bases in between. The CDR3 protein is CASSYSGEQYF. The CDR3 nucleotides are TGCGCCAGCAGCTATTCGGGCGAGCAGTACTTC.

This clone came up once. The CDR3: CASYYPDTIYF. The CDR3 DNA sequence: TGTGCCAGCTATTATCCTGACACCATATATTTT. V usage is TRBV28 and J usage is TRBJ1-3; D not certain. V was pared by 8 bases and J by 8 bases, with 10 bases between. Per the germline V gene, CDR1 is MDHEN and CDR2 is SYDVKM. There are 11 residues in the CDR3.